This entry is about one TCR beta chain. Measured with immunoSEQ multiplex PCR; TCRdb has only the in-frame clones, and not every one. Of about 92,000 clones listed, about four fifths were seen once; the top ten hold about 9.8%. This sample was included in a study of control samples from healthy donors and cancer patients. The sample consisted of blood. The TCR comes from a woman aged 55-70 years in good health.

The CDR3 loop reads CASSLAGGNTEAFF. The CDR3 DNA follows: TGTGCCAGCAGCTTAGCTGGAGGGAACACTGAAGCTTTCTTT. V gene TRBV7-8 combines with J gene TRBJ1-1; D not resolved. The germline V gene encodes CDR1 SGHVS and CDR2 FQNEAQ. CDR3 size: 14 residues. Trimming stripped 0 bases from V and 1 base from J, with 6 bases between. Based on the CDR3 plus reference TRBV7-8 and TRBJ1-1, the full variable domain is GAGVSQSPRYKVAKRGQDVALRCDPISGHVSLFWYQQALGQGPEFLTYFQNEAQLDKSGLPSDRFFAERPEGSVSTLKIQRTQQEDSAVYLCASSLAGGNTEAFFGQGTRLTVV.